Shown below are 28 T cell receptor beta chains from a single sample sequenced in a study of blood T cell repertoires in COVID-19 (dated by TCRdb to 2020 to 2021). Library generation was performed with the immunoSEQ multiplex PCR assay. TCRdb obtained this table from immuneACCESS and retained in-frame rearrangements with V and J assigned. These tables miss some clones; where compared with another copy, unresolved V genes account for less than half of the shortfall, and the remainder is unexplained. The sample records over 250,000 clones, approximately 85% of which are singletons. The leading ten clones occupy roughly 15% of the sample. Sequenced: peripheral blood. Source of these receptors: a human donor in a cohort sampled during active COVID-19.

The CDR3, as DNA: TGTGCCAGCAGCTTAAGAGCGGGATGGGGAGAGACCCAGTACTTC. Protein sequence: CASSLRAGWGETQYF. V and J are TRBV7-8 and TRBJ2-5, with TRBD2 matching over 7 bases. The CDR3 has 15 residues. V shed 2 bases, J shed 4 bases, and the junction held 7 bases outside the gene matches. The germline V gene encodes CDR1 SGHVS and CDR2 FQNEAQ.

The table lists this clone with a count of one. The chain couples TRBV6-6 to TRBJ1-5; D is ambiguous. Trimming removed 2 bases from V and 5 bases from J, with 4 bases in between. The germline gives CDR1 MNHNY, CDR2 SVGAGI (reference sequence). The CDR3 is 12 amino acids. In DNA, the CDR3 is TGTGCCAGCAGTTACGAGGATCAGCCCCAGCATTTT. This encodes CASSYEDQPQHF.

This chain connects TRBV14 to TRBJ1-2; tentatively, D is TRBD1 (6 bases). Trimming took off 1 base at V and 8 bases at J, with 11 bases between the two ends. Germline V CDR1 and CDR2: SGHDN, FVKESK. CDR3 length: 13 amino acids. DNA of the CDR3: TGTGCCAGCAGCCAAGCTGGACAGTCCGGCTACACCTTC. Protein: CASSQAGQSGYTF.

The CDR3 is CASSLAGQPNEKLFF. The CDR3 DNA is TGCGCCAGCAGCTTGGCCGGACAGCCAAATGAAAAACTGTTTTTT. V usage is TRBV5-1 and J usage is TRBJ1-4, with a possible D match to TRBD1 (6 bases). CDR1 and CDR2 from the germline V gene are SGHRS and YFSETQ. The V and J ends lost 0 bases and 5 bases respectively, with 11 bases between them. CDR3 length: 15 residues.

The genes are TRBV5-6 and TRBJ2-2; a possible D gene is TRBD1 (6 bases). Germline V gene sequence: CDR1 SGHDT, CDR2 YYEEEE. V was trimmed by 4 bases and J by 4 bases, leaving 20 bases between them. The CDR3 totals 17 residues. The chain's CDR3 is CASSPERGIQGTGELFF. In DNA form, the CDR3 reads TGTGCCAGCAGCCCAGAGAGGGGGATACAGGGCACCGGGGAGCTGTTTTTT.

The V call is TRBV20-1, the J call TRBJ1-1; 7 nucleotides match TRBD1. V gave up 6 bases and J gave up 8 bases; unmatched junction bases: 3. Germline assignment: CDR1 DFQATT and CDR2 SNEGSKA (reference sequence). The CDR3 is made up of 10 amino acids. The CDR3 region has the DNA TGCAGTGCCGAGGGGGCCGAAGCTTTCTTT. Amino acid sequence: CSAEGAEAFF.

The rearrangement uses TRBV5-1 and TRBJ2-5; 7 positions agree with TRBD1. The length of the CDR3 is 14 residues. In germline, CDR1 is SGHRS, CDR2 YFSETQ. V lost 4 bases to trimming and J lost 3 bases; unmatched junction nucleotides: 6. The CDR3 loop reads CASSLRQGEETQYF. DNA of the CDR3: TGCGCCAGCAGCCTCAGACAGGGAGAAGAGACCCAGTACTTC.

The chain links TRBV7-2 to TRBJ1-3; D possibly corresponds to TRBD1 (5 bases). Looked up from germline, CDR1 is SGHTA and CDR2 is FQGNSA. Trimming took off 0 bases at V and 4 bases at J, with 13 bases between the two ends. This CDR3 has 16 amino acids. CDR3 coding DNA: TGTGCCAGCAGCTTAGCGGCAGGGTTCGGCGGAAACACCATATATTTT. It specifies CASSLAAGFGGNTIYF.

This chain joins TRBV6-4 and TRBJ2-5; 12 positions match TRBD2. Trimming cost V 8 bases and J 0 bases; bases outside gene matches: 7. From germline, CDR1 is MRHNA and CDR2 SNTAGT. CDR3 length equals 16 residues. The CDR3 protein is CASPRLAGENQETQYF. The CDR3 DNA follows: TGTGCCAGCCCTAGACTAGCGGGAGAGAACCAAGAGACCCAGTACTTC.

This clone was observed a few times. The chain has TRBV20-1 and TRBJ2-3, with TRBD2 identical over 10 bases. Unmatched junction bases numbered 7, after V lost 3 bases and J lost 4 bases. Germline V gene data show CDR1 as DFQATT and CDR2 as SNEGSKA (reference sequence). The CDR3 has 15 amino acids. The DNA for the CDR3 is TGCAGTGCTAGTTTAGCGGGAGGAGGTGCAGATACGCAGTATTTT. Protein product: CSASLAGGGADTQYF.

This clone was detected once. V and J are TRBV12-3 or TRBV12-4 and TRBJ1-1; TRBD1 matches at 7 bases. CDR3 length: 13 amino acids. The V and J ends lost 6 bases and 2 bases, in that order; junction bases with no gene match: 3. The CDR3 region is CASRGGLNTEAFF. Written as DNA, the CDR3 is TGTGCCAGCAGAGGGGGCCTCAACACTGAAGCTTTCTTT.

V gene TRBV27 combines with J gene TRBJ2-1; D uncertain. The CDR3 length is 12 residues. Germline CDR1 is MNHEY and CDR2 is SMNVEV (reference sequence). V lost 4 bases, J lost 9 bases, and 10 bases lay in between. The CDR3 is CASSSLVGEQFF. The CDR3 DNA sequence: TGTGCCAGCAGTTCTCTAGTGGGTGAGCAGTTCTTC.

V and J are TRBV11-3 and TRBJ2-2; 7 bases line up with TRBD2. This CDR3 comprises 17 residues. In germline, CDR1 is SGHNT, CDR2 YENEEA. The V and J ends lost 0 bases and 4 bases, in that order; junction bases with no gene match: 8. The CDR3, as DNA: TGTGCCAGCAGCTTAGAGGGTGCGGGAGACACCACCGGGGAGCTGTTTTTT. Translating it yields CASSLEGAGDTTGELFF.

This chain joins TRBV11-2 and TRBJ1-1; D gene uncertain. Germline V lookup: CDR1 SGHAT, CDR2 FQNNGV. The CDR3 is 13 residues long. The V end lost 8 bases, the J end lost 2 bases, and 12 bases lay between the germline ends. The CDR3 here is CASGRIRNTEAFF. CDR3 DNA sequence: TGTGCCAGCGGGCGTATAAGAAACACTGAAGCTTTCTTT. Full variable domain (rest looked up from reference TRBV11-2 and TRBJ1-1): EAGVAQSPRYKIIEKRQSVAFWCNPISGHATLYWYQQILGQGPKLLIQFQNNGVVDDSQLPKDRFSAERLKGVDSTLKIQPAKLEDSAVYLCASGRIRNTEAFFGQGTRLTVV.

V and J are TRBV15 and TRBJ1-5, with 11 positions matching TRBD1. This CDR3 spans 14 amino acids. The V and J ends lost 4 bases and 6 bases, in that order; junction bases with no gene match: 2. Germline CDR1 LNHNV, CDR2 YYDKDF (reference sequence). CDR3 amino acids: CATSKDRGLQPQHF. CDR3 nucleotides: TGTGCCACCAGCAAGGACAGGGGGCTTCAGCCCCAGCATTTT.

This clone appeared once. V and J are TRBV10-3 and TRBJ2-1; 8 bases map to TRBD2. This CDR3 contains 13 residues. Germline CDR1 and CDR2: ENHRY and SYGVKD. Unmatched junction bases numbered 6, after V lost 8 bases and J lost 6 bases. CDR3 DNA: TGTGCCATCGGCACCACTAGCGGCAATGAGCAGTTCTTC. Its translation is CAIGTTSGNEQFF.

This clone appeared a single time. This chain connects TRBV11-2 to TRBJ1-3; D gene ambiguous. The CDR3 sequence is 16 residues long. From germline, CDR1 is SGHAT and CDR2 FQNNGV. With 4 bases removed from V and 4 bases from J, the gap between germline ends came to 17 bases. The CDR3 DNA reads as TGTGCCAGCAGCTCCACGGGTCGAGCAAGGGGAAACACCATATATTTT. Encoded protein: CASSSTGRARGNTIYF.

This chain connects TRBV24-1 to TRBJ2-3; tentatively, D is TRBD1 (5 bases). CDR1 and CDR2 (germline): KGHDR, SFDVKD. This CDR3 contains 14 residues. V lost 9 bases and J 2 bases, leaving 14 bases between the germline ends. Here the CDR3 reads CATEASGSTDTQYF. The CDR3 DNA is TGTGCCACCGAGGCTTCAGGGTCCACAGATACGCAGTATTTT.

The chain employs TRBV7-2 and TRBJ2-1; 7 nucleotides match TRBD2. Germline V lookup: CDR1 SGHTA, CDR2 FQGNSA. The CDR3 spans 14 residues. The V gene end was trimmed by 2 bases and the J gene end by 9 bases; junction bases not matched to a gene: 7. In DNA, the CDR3 is TGTGCCAGCAGCTTATGGGGGGGGGTAGGTGAGCAGTTCTTC. It translates to CASSLWGGVGEQFF.

The V and J genes are TRBV7-2 and TRBJ2-3; 9 nucleotides agree with TRBD2. The germline gives CDR1 SGHTA, CDR2 FQGNSA. Trimming took 2 bases from V and 1 from J; bases not matched to a gene: 4. The CDR3 sequence is 16 residues long. The CDR3 loop reads CASSLWAGGGTDTQYF. The CDR3, as DNA: TGTGCCAGCAGCTTATGGGCGGGAGGGGGCACAGATACGCAGTATTTT. Full variable domain (remainder filled in from reference TRBV7-2 and TRBJ2-3): GAGVSQSPSNKVTEKGKDVELRCDPISGHTALYWYRQSLGQGLEFLIYFQGNSAPDKSGLPSDRFSAERTGGSVSTLTIQRTQQEDSAVYLCASSLWAGGGTDTQYFGPGTRLTVL.

The V gene is TRBV5-4, the J gene TRBJ2-3, with D maybe TRBD1 (5 bases). This CDR3 contains 14 residues. Trimming took 0 bases from V and 1 from J, leaving 6 bases between them. Germline V gene lookup returns CDR1 SGHNT and CDR2 YYREEE (reference sequence). CDR3 amino acids: CASSLGGGTDTQYF. Written as DNA, the CDR3 is TGTGCCAGCAGCTTGGGGGGCGGCACAGATACGCAGTATTTT.

This clone was observed a single time. V and J are TRBV5-1 and TRBJ2-7; 8 nucleotides agree with TRBD2. Losses at the gene ends were 0 bases for V and 3 bases for J; bases not matched to a gene: 20. This CDR3 contains 20 residues. CDR1 is SGHRS and CDR2 is YFSETQ in the germline V gene. This CDR3 is CASSLAEGDPWQRENYEQYF. CDR3 nucleotides: TGCGCCAGCAGCTTGGCCGAGGGCGACCCCTGGCAGCGGGAGAACTACGAGCAGTACTTC.

The CDR3 loop reads CASRPQGFGNQPQHF. CDR3 bases: TGTGCCAGCAGACCACAGGGTTTCGGCAATCAGCCCCAGCATTTT. The chain carries TRBV7-2 and TRBJ1-5, with TRBD1 as a possible D gene (6 bases). The ends were cut back, 6 bases at V and 2 bases at J, with 14 bases in the middle. This CDR3 comprises 15 residues. CDR1 is SGHTA, CDR2 FQGNSA, per germline.

This clone has more than one count but fewer than ten. The V call is TRBV7-9, the J call TRBJ2-1, with 7 bases that match TRBD1. CDR1 SEHNR and CDR2 FQNEAQ come from the germline V gene (reference sequence). J lost 7 bases, V lost 1 base, and 4 bases had no gene match. The CDR3 contains 14 residues. This CDR3 reads CASSLGVQGNEQFF. CDR3 coding DNA: TGTGCCAGCAGCTTAGGGGTACAGGGGAATGAGCAGTTCTTC.

This clone showed up just a few times. This chain connects TRBV2 to TRBJ2-7; weak D call: TRBD2 (7 bases). V lost 8 bases to trimming and J lost 6 bases, with 17 bases between them. The germline V gene has CDR1 SNHLY and CDR2 FYNNEI. The CDR3 runs 13 residues. Written as DNA, the CDR3 is TGTGCCAGCCGCCCTGGGGGGGCAAGCGAGCAGTACTTC. This codes for CASRPGGASEQYF.

V usage is TRBV7-3 and J usage is TRBJ2-2, with D perhaps TRBD2 (5 bases). The ends were cut back, 3 bases at V and 7 bases at J, with 6 bases in the middle. The CDR3 contains 12 residues. Germline assignment: CDR1 SGHTA and CDR2 FQGTGA. The CDR3 region is CASSLEVGELFF. In DNA, the CDR3 is TGTGCCAGCAGCTTGGAGGTCGGGGAGCTGTTTTTT.

Worth noting for this clone: At one end, the junction sequence differs from germline, possibly due to a read error. This rearrangement joins TRBV2 to TRBJ2-1; D is undetermined. This CDR3 spans 11 amino acids. Per the germline V gene, CDR1 is SNHLY and CDR2 is FYNNEI. CDR3 residues: CASSEARATVF. CDR3 nucleotides: TGTGCCAGCAGTGAAGCGAGAGCCACAGTCTTC.

This rearrangement joins TRBV27 to TRBJ2-7; 8 nucleotides match TRBD2. V was clipped by 3 bases and J by 11 bases; unmatched bases: 3. This CDR3 spans 11 amino acids. Germline V gene sequence: CDR1 MNHEY, CDR2 SMNVEV (reference sequence). CDR3 nucleotides: TGTGCCAGCAGTTTTGGCGGGAGGAAGTACTTC. Translating gives CASSFGGRKYF.